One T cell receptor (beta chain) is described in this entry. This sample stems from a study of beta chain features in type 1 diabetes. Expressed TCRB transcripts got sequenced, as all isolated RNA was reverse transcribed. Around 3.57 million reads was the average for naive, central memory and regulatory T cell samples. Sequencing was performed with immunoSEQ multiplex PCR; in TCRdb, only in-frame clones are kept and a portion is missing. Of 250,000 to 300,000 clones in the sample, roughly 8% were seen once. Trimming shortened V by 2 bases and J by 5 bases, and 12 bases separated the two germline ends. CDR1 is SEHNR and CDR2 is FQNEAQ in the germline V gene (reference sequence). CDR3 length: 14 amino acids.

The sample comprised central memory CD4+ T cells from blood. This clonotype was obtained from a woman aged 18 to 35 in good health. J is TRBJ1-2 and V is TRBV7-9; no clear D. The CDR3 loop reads CASSLIRAEYGYTF. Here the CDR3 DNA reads TGTGCCAGCAGCTTAATTCGTGCGGAGTATGGCTACACCTTC. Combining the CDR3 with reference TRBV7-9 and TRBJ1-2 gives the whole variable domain DTGVSQNPRHKITKRGQNVTFRCDPISEHNRLYWYRQTLGQGPEFLTYFQNEAQLEKSRLLSDRFSAERPKGSFSTLEIQRTEQGDSAMYLCASSLIRAEYGYTFGSGTRLTVV.